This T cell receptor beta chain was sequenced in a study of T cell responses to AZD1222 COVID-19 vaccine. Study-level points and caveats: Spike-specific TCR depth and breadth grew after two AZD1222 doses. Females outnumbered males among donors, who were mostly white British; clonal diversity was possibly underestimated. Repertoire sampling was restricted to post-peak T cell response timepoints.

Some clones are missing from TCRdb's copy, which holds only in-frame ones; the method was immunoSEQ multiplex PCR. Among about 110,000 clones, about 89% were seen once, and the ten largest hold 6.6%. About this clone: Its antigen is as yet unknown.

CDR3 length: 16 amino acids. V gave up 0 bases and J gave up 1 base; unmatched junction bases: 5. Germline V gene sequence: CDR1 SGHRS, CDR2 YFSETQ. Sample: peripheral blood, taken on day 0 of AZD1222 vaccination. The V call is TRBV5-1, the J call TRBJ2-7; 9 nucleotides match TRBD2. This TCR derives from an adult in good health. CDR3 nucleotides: TGCGCCAGCAGCTTGGATAGCGGGAGAGGGTCCTACGAGCAGTACTTC. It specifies CASSLDSGRGSYEQYF.